The 27 T cell receptor beta chains below were found in one sample sequenced in a study of cytomegalovirus exposure and HLA in healthy donors. In the PCR, 60 Vbeta and 13 Jbeta primers were used. Measured with immunoSEQ multiplex PCR; TCRdb has only the in-frame clones, and not every one. Its clone listing holds 80,000 or so clones. Source material: PBMCs. The source is a middle-aged man in good health and CMV-seropositive.

The genes are TRBV7-6 and TRBJ2-1; 9 nucleotides align to TRBD1. Per the germline V gene, CDR1 is SGHVS and CDR2 is FNYEAQ. V gave up 1 base and J gave up 9 bases; unmatched junction bases: 10. The CDR3 totals 16 residues. The CDR3 sequence is CASSLGSGQGSGEQFF. CDR3 sequence (DNA): TGTGCCAGCAGCTTAGGCTCCGGACAGGGGAGCGGTGAGCAGTTCTTC.

The chain has TRBV19 and TRBJ1-5, with TRBD1 identical over 7 bases. Germline trimming cut 6 bases from V and 3 bases from J; bases unmatched to any gene: 8. CDR1 and CDR2 from the germline V gene are LNHDA and SQIVND (reference sequence). The CDR3 has 15 amino acids. The CDR3 region is CASSTDRTFNQPQHF. The CDR3 nucleotides read TGTGCCAGTAGCACGGACAGGACATTCAATCAGCCCCAGCATTTT.

For this clone: The junction does not match germline at one end; this may be a read error. The chain links TRBV5-1 to TRBJ1-1; D unresolved. Germline V gives CDR1 SGHRS, CDR2 YFSETQ. The CDR3 has 10 residues. The CDR3 loop reads CARSSREAFF. In DNA form, the CDR3 reads TGCGCCAGAAGCTCGAGAGAAGCTTTCTTT.

The J gene is TRBJ1-2, the V gene TRBV5-8; 7 bases fit TRBD1. Losses at the gene ends were 2 bases for V and 7 bases for J; bases not matched to a gene: 8. From germline, CDR1 is SGHTS and CDR2 YDEGEE. This CDR3 is 14 amino acids long. DNA of the CDR3: TGTGCCAGCAGCTTAGACAGGGAAGGAAGTGGCTACACCTTC. Its translation: CASSLDREGSGYTF.

This chain connects TRBV11-3 to TRBJ2-7, with 7 bases matching TRBD1. The CDR3 is 12 amino acids. Per germline, CDR1 SGHNT and CDR2 YENEEA. With 5 bases clipped from V and 8 bases from J, the junction kept 6 bases outside the gene matches. This chain's CDR3 is CASSQPGQKQYF. CDR3 nucleotides: TGTGCCAGCAGCCAACCGGGACAGAAGCAGTACTTC.

J is TRBJ2-3 and V is TRBV2; the match to TRBD1 covers 7 bases. The CDR3 consists of 16 residues. In germline, CDR1 is SNHLY, CDR2 FYNNEI. V lost 1 base, J lost 0 bases, and 4 bases stayed unmatched. The CDR3 DNA is TGTGCCAGCAGTGAAGAAAGGGACAGCAGCACAGATACGCAGTATTTT. Its translation is CASSEERDSSTDTQYF.

The J gene is TRBJ1-3, the V gene TRBV28; maybe TRBD1 (6 bases). Germline CDR1 and CDR2: MDHEN and SYDVKM. There are 14 residues in the CDR3. Trimming shortened V by 3 bases and J by 4 bases, and 10 bases separated the two germline ends. The CDR3 here is CASSLGGQGNTIYF. The DNA for the CDR3 is TGTGCCAGCAGTTTGGGGGGGCAAGGAAACACCATATATTTT.

The chain links TRBV25-1 to TRBJ1-5, with TRBD1 matching over 7 bases. The germline V gene has CDR1 MGHDK and CDR2 SYGVNS. This CDR3 is 14 amino acids long. Trimming took 1 base from V and 4 from J; bases not matched to a gene: 1. The CDR3 reads CASSEWGQNQPQHF. CDR3 DNA: TGTGCCAGCAGTGAATGGGGACAGAATCAGCCCCAGCATTTT.

The chain combines TRBV5-6 with TRBJ1-4; 7 nucleotides agree with TRBD1. The length of the CDR3 is 14 residues. V lost 2 bases to trimming and J lost 8 bases; unmatched junction nucleotides: 6. Looked up from germline, CDR1 is SGHDT and CDR2 is YYEEEE. The CDR3 DNA is TGTGCCAGCAGCTTTCAGGGGGAGAACGAAAAACTGTTTTTT. Translation gives CASSFQGENEKLFF.

The chain links TRBV7-9 to TRBJ2-3; TRBD1 matches 7 bases. This CDR3 spans 18 amino acids. The J segment lost 4 bases and the V segment lost 3 bases, leaving 16 bases of the junction unmatched. Germline lookup yields CDR1 SEHNR and CDR2 FQNEAQ (reference sequence). The CDR3 sequence is CASSFPEQGMGSADTQYF. Written as DNA, the CDR3 is TGTGCCAGCAGCTTCCCTGAACAGGGGATGGGAAGCGCAGATACGCAGTATTTT.

The chain employs TRBV9 and TRBJ1-1; no reliable D call. Germline values: CDR1 SGDLS, CDR2 YYNGEE. Trimming shortened V by 8 bases and J by 10 bases, and 18 bases separated the two germline ends. The CDR3 is 12 residues long. The CDR3 loop is CASAREGSRAFF. Here the CDR3 DNA reads TGTGCCAGTGCACGGGAGGGATCCCGAGCTTTCTTT.

The chain recombines TRBV30 with TRBJ2-3, with 12 bases fitting TRBD2. This CDR3 has 15 amino acids. Germline V lookup: CDR1 GTSNPN, CDR2 SVGIG (reference sequence). V dropped 4 bases and J dropped 0; count of bases not matched to a gene: 2. This CDR3 is CAWTLAGGSTDTQYF. The CDR3 DNA reads TGTGCCTGGACACTAGCGGGGGGCAGCACAGATACGCAGTATTTT. The full variable domain, its missing parts supplied by reference TRBV30 and TRBJ2-3, is SQTIHQWPATLVQPVGSPLSLECTVEGTSNPNLYWYRQAAGRGLQLLFYSVGIGQISSEVPQNLSASRPQDRQFILSSKKLLLSDSGFYLCAWTLAGGSTDTQYFGPGTRLTVL.

The chain is built from TRBV5-1 and TRBJ2-1; 13 bases agree with TRBD2. CDR1 and CDR2 (germline): SGHRS, YFSETQ. This CDR3 has 15 residues. The trim removed 0 bases at V and 10 bases at J, leaving 4 bases unmatched. The chain's CDR3 is CASSLELAGGREQFF. The CDR3 coding sequence is TGCGCCAGCAGCTTGGAACTAGCGGGAGGGCGGGAGCAGTTCTTC. The full variable domain, completed using reference TRBV5-1 and TRBJ2-1, is KAGVTQTPRYLIKTRGQQVTLSCSPISGHRSVSWYQQTPGQGLQFLFEYFSETQRNKGNFPGRFSGRQFSNSRSEMNVSTLELGDSALYLCASSLELAGGREQFFGPGTRLTVL.

The chain joins TRBV14 to TRBJ1-1, with a possible D match to TRBD1 (6 bases). There are 16 residues in the CDR3. Between the trimmed V and J ends, which lost 4 bases and 1 base, there was a span of 16 bases. In germline, CDR1 is SGHDN, CDR2 FVKESK. In DNA, the CDR3 is TGTGCCAGCAGCCCTTGGGGGGGCAAGGGGAACACTGAAGCTTTCTTT. The encoded protein is CASSPWGGKGNTEAFF. Variable domain in full (rest from reference TRBV14 and TRBJ1-1): EAGVTQFPSHSVIEKGQTVTLRCDPISGHDNLYWYRRVMGKEIKFLLHFVKESKQDESGMPNNRFLAERTGGTYSTLKVQPAELEDSGVYFCASSPWGGKGNTEAFFGQGTRLTVV.

The V and J genes are TRBV2 and TRBJ2-7, with TRBD1 as a possible D gene (5 bases). V dropped 4 bases and J dropped 4 bases, with 8 bases sitting between them. Germline V lookup: CDR1 SNHLY, CDR2 FYNNEI. CDR3 size: 12 residues. The chain's CDR3 is CASSGQGYEQYV. In DNA form, the CDR3 reads TGTGCCAGCAGTGGGCAGGGATACGAGCAGTACGTC.

Concerning this clone: At the DNA level, this CDR3 is encoded by other sequences in the same sample as well. The V and J genes are TRBV5-1 and TRBJ2-5, with D perhaps TRBD2 (6 bases). The CDR3 length is 17 residues. V was trimmed by 3 bases and J by 3 bases, leaving 21 bases between them. The germline gives CDR1 SGHRS, CDR2 YFSETQ. The CDR3 coding sequence is TGCGCCAGCAGCTGGGGACTGGCGGGGTCGGACGAAGAGACCCAGTACTTC. Protein product: CASSWGLAGSDEETQYF. The full variable domain, with the rest looked up from reference TRBV5-1 and TRBJ2-5, is KAGVTQTPRYLIKTRGQQVTLSCSPISGHRSVSWYQQTPGQGLQFLFEYFSETQRNKGNFPGRFSGRQFSNSRSEMNVSTLELGDSALYLCASSWGLAGSDEETQYFGPGTRLLVL.

The chain joins TRBV5-3 to TRBJ2-7, with a weak D call TRBD2 (5 bases). TRBV5-3 is treated as an ORF (open reading frame) with a function not yet certain. The length of the CDR3 is 14 residues. Trimming pared 0 bases from V and 4 bases from J, leaving 11 bases between. CDR3 nucleotides: TGTGCCAGAAGCTTGGGAGGGATTAGGTACGAGCAGTACGTC. It encodes CARSLGGIRYEQYV.

V usage is TRBV4-1 and J usage is TRBJ2-5; 14 bases map to TRBD2. Germline V lookup: CDR1 MGHRA, CDR2 YSYEKL. The CDR3 has 18 residues. V lost 4 bases, J lost 5 bases, and 12 bases stayed unmatched. In DNA, the CDR3 is TGCGCCAGCAGCCCAGACGGACTAGCGGGAGGAGAGGGGGAGACCCAGTACTTC. Translated: CASSPDGLAGGEGETQYF.

The chain is built from TRBV25-1 and TRBJ1-1, with D tentatively TRBD1 (5 bases). Trimming took off 5 bases at V and 5 bases at J, with 15 bases between the two ends. This CDR3 spans 14 amino acids. CDR1 is MGHDK and CDR2 is SYGVNS in the germline V gene. CDR3 sequence reads: CASSPQGWGTEAFF. The CDR3 nucleotides read TGTGCCAGCAGTCCTCAGGGATGGGGTACTGAAGCTTTCTTT. The full variable domain, in which reference TRBV25-1 and TRBJ1-1 provide the parts outside the CDR3, is EADIYQTPRYLVIGTGKKITLECSQTMGHDKMYWYQQDPGMELHLIHYSYGVNSTEKGDLSSESTVSRIRTEHFPLTLESARPSHTSQYLCASSPQGWGTEAFFGQGTRLTVV.

The gene calls are TRBV6-5 and TRBJ1-2; the match to TRBD1 covers 7 bases. Trimming cost V 4 bases and J 8 bases; bases outside gene matches: 10. The CDR3 runs to 14 residues. Germline loops: CDR1 MNHEY, CDR2 SVGAGI. CDR3 in DNA: TGTGCCAGCAGTTTTACGACAGGGACGGGAGGCTACACCTTC. Translating gives CASSFTTGTGGYTF.

V and J are TRBV28 and TRBJ2-5; 8 bases map to TRBD2. The CDR3 length is 16 residues. Germline V lookup: CDR1 MDHEN, CDR2 SYDVKM. V dropped 1 base and J dropped 1; count of bases not matched to a gene: 5. The CDR3 nucleotides read TGTGCCAGCAGTTTATCCCGGGGGGGGGCCCAAGAGACCCAGTACTTC. Protein: CASSLSRGGAQETQYF.

A word on this clone: At the DNA level, this CDR3 is encoded by other sequences in the same sample as well. This sequence joins TRBV4-1 and TRBJ1-2; 8 bases align to TRBD1. V was clipped by 0 bases and J by 7 bases; unmatched bases: 1. Germline V CDR1 and CDR2: MGHRA, YSYEKL. CDR3 length: 13 amino acids. The CDR3 region has the DNA TGCGCCAGCAGCCAAGAAGACAGGGGTGGCTACACCTTC. Its translation: CASSQEDRGGYTF.

The CDR3 protein is CASSYRGSGNQPQHF. The CDR3 nucleotides are TGTGCCAGCAGTTATAGAGGGTCGGGCAATCAGCCCCAGCATTTT. This chain uses TRBV27 with TRBJ1-5; the D is unclear. The V end lost 4 bases, the J end lost 2 bases, and 12 bases lay between the germline ends. CDR1 and CDR2 (germline): MNHEY, SMNVEV (reference sequence). CDR3 length equals 15 residues.

The genes are TRBV4-1 and TRBJ2-5; 12 bases fit TRBD2. V gave up 2 bases and J gave up 3 bases; unmatched junction bases: 10. The V gene's germline CDR1 is MGHRA and CDR2 YSYEKL. The CDR3 runs to 18 residues. The CDR3 region is CASSQRLAGAYYEETQYF. CDR3 nucleotide sequence: TGCGCCAGCAGCCAAAGACTAGCGGGAGCGTACTATGAAGAGACCCAGTACTTC.

The gene calls are TRBV5-5 and TRBJ2-5; D is undetermined. The CDR3 length is 15 residues. CDR1 SGHKS and CDR2 YYEKEE come from the germline V gene (reference sequence). V lost 0 bases, J lost 2 bases, and 11 bases lay in between. The CDR3 loop reads CASSLELAVQETQYF. Written as DNA, the CDR3 is TGTGCCAGCAGCTTGGAGTTAGCTGTTCAAGAGACCCAGTACTTC. The full variable domain, in which reference TRBV5-5 and TRBJ2-5 provide the parts outside the CDR3, is DAGVTQSPTHLIKTRGQQVTLRCSPISGHKSVSWYQQVLGQGPQFIFQYYEKEERGRGNFPDRFSARQFPNYSSELNVNALLLGDSALYLCASSLELAVQETQYFGPGTRLLVL.

The chain links TRBV6-5 to TRBJ2-1; tentative D call: TRBD2 (6 bases). The CDR3 covers 13 residues. Trimming took off 2 bases at V and 6 bases at J, with 8 bases between the two ends. In germline, CDR1 is MNHEY, CDR2 SVGAGI. Here the CDR3 reads CASSYGGANEQFF. As DNA, the CDR3 is TGTGCCAGCAGTTACGGAGGGGCCAATGAGCAGTTCTTC.

V usage is TRBV7-2 and J usage is TRBJ2-5; TRBD2 might be the D (5 bases). Germline V lookup: CDR1 SGHTA, CDR2 FQGNSA. The CDR3 runs to 12 residues. V was cut by 3 bases and J by 5 bases, with 7 bases left in between. CDR3 coding DNA: TGTGCCAGCAGCTTCAGCGGTGAGACCCAGTACTTC. It encodes CASSFSGETQYF.